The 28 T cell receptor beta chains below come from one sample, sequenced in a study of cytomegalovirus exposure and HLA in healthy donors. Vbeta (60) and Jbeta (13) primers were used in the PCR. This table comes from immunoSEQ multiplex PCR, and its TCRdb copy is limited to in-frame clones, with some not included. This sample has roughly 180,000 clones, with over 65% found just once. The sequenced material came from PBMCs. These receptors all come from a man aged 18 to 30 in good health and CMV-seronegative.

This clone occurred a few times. The CDR3, as DNA: TGTGCCAGCAGTTCGGGACAGGGGGTCTACGAGCAGTACTTC. It translates to CASSSGQGVYEQYF. V gene TRBV27 combines with J gene TRBJ2-7, with TRBD1 matching over 11 bases. Unmatched junction bases numbered 2, after V lost 4 bases and J lost 3 bases. The CDR3 is made up of 14 amino acids. Germline lookup yields CDR1 MNHEY and CDR2 SMNVEV (reference sequence).

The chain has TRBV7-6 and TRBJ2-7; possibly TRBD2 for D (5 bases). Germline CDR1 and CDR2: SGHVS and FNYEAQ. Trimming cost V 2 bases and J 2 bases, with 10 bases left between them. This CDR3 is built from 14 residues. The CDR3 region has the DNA TGTGCCAGCAGCTTAACTAGTAGGGCCTACGAGCAGTACTTC. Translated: CASSLTSRAYEQYF.

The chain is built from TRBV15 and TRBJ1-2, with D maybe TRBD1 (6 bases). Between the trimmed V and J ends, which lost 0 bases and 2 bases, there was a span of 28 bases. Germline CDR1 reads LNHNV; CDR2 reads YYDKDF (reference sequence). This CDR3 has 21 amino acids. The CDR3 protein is CATSREYPSLTGQSPNYGYTF. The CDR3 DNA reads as TGTGCCACCAGCAGAGAATACCCTTCACTCACAGGGCAATCTCCAAACTATGGCTACACCTTC.

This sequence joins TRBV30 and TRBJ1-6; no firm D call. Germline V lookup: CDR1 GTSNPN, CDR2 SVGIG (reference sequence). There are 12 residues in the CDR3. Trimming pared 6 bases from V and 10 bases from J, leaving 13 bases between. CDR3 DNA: TGTGCCTGTCCCGGGTCCGCCTCACCCCTCCACTTT. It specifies CACPGSASPLHF.

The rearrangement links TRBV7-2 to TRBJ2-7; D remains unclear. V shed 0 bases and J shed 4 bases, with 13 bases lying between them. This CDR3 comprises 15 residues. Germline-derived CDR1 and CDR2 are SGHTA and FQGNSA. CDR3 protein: CASSLAPFSEYEQYF. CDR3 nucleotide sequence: TGTGCCAGCAGCTTAGCTCCCTTTTCGGAGTACGAGCAGTACTTC.

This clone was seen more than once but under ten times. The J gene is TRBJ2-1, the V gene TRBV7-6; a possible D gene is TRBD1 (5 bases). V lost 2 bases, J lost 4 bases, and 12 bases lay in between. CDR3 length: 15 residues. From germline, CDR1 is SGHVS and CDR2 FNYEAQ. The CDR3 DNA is TGTGCCAGCAGCTTACGTTGGGGCAGGTACAATGAGCAGTTCTTC. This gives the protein CASSLRWGRYNEQFF.

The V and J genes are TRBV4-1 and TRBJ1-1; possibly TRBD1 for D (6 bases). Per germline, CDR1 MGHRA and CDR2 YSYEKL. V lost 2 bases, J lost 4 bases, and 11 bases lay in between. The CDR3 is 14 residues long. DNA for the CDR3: TGCGCCAGCAGCCAAACAGGGAAGGGCACTGAAGCTTTCTTT. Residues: CASSQTGKGTEAFF.

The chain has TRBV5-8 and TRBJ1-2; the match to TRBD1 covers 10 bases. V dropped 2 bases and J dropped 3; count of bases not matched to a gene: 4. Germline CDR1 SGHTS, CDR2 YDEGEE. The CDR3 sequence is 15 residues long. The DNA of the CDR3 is TGTGCCAGCAGCTTTGCGACAGGGGGCGACTATGGCTACACCTTC. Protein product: CASSFATGGDYGYTF.

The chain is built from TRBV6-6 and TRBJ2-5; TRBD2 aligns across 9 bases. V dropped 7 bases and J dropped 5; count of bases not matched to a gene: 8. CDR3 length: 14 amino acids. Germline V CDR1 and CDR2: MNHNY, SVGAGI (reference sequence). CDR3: CASNIRSGGETQYF. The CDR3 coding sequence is TGTGCCAGCAATATACGTAGCGGGGGCGAGACCCAGTACTTC.

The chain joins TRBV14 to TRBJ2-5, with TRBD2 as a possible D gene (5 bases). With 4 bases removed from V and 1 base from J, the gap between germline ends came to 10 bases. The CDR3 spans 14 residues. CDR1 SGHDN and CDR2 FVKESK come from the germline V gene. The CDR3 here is CASSLIGGQETQYF. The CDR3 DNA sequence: TGTGCCAGCAGCCTAATAGGAGGCCAAGAGACCCAGTACTTC.

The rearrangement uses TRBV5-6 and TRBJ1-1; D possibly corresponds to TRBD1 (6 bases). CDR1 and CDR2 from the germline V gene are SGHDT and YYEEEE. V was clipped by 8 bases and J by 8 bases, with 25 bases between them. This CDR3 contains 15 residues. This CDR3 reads CASKPGYRAGLEAFF. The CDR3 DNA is TGTGCCAGTAAACCGGGGTACAGGGCCGGATTAGAAGCTTTCTTT. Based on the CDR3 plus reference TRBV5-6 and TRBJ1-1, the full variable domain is DAGVTQSPTHLIKTRGQQVTLRCSPKSGHDTVSWYQQALGQGPQFIFQYYEEEERQRGNFPDRFSGHQFPNYSSELNVNALLLGDSALYLCASKPGYRAGLEAFFGQGTRLTVV.

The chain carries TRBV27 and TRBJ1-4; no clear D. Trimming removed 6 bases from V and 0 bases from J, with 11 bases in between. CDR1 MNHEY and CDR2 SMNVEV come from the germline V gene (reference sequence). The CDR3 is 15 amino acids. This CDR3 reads CASSPEGSTNEKLFF. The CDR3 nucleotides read TGTGCCAGCAGCCCCGAGGGATCAACTAATGAAAAACTGTTTTTT.

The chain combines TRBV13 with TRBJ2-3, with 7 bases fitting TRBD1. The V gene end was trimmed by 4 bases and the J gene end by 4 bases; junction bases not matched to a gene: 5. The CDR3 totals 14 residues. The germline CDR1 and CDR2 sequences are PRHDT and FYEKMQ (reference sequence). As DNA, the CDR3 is TGTGCCAGCAGCTCAGGCCAGGGGGCAGATACGCAGTATTTT. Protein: CASSSGQGADTQYF.

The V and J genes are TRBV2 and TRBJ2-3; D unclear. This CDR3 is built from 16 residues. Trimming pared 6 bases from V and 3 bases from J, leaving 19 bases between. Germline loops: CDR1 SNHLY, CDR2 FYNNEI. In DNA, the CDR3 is TGTGCCAGCAGCGTATACGTTTCTAAATGGACAGATACGCAGTATTTT. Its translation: CASSVYVSKWTDTQYF.

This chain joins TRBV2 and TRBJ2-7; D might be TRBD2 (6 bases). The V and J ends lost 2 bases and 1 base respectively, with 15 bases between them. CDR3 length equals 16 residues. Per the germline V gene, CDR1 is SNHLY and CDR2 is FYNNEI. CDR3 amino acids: CASSEIGLTRSYEQYF. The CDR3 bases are TGTGCCAGCAGTGAAATCGGACTGACTAGATCCTACGAGCAGTACTTC.

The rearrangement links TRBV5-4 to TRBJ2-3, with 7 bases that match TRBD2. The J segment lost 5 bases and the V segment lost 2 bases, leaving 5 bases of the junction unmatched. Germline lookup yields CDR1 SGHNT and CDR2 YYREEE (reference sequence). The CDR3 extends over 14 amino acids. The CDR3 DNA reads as TGTGCCAGCAGCTTAGGTCTAGCGGAAGATACGCAGTATTTT. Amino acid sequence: CASSLGLAEDTQYF.

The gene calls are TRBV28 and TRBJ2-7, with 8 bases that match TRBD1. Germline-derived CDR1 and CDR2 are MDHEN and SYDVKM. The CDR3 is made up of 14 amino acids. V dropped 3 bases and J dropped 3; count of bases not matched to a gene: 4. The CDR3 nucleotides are TGTGCCAGCAGTTTGACTGGACAGGGCTACGAGCAGTACTTC. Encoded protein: CASSLTGQGYEQYF.

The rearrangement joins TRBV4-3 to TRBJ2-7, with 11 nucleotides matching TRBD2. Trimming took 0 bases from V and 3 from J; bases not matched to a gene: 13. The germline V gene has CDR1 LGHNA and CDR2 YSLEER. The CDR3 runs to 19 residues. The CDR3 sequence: CASSQETLAGGASIYEQYF. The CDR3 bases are TGCGCCAGCAGCCAAGAAACGCTAGCGGGAGGTGCCTCAATCTACGAGCAGTACTTC.

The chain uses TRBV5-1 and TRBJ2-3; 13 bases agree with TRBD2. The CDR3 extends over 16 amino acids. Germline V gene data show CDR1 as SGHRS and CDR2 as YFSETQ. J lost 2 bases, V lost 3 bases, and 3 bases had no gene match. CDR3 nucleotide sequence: TGCGCCAGCAGCTGGGGGACTAGCGGGAACACAGATACGCAGTATTTT. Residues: CASSWGTSGNTDTQYF. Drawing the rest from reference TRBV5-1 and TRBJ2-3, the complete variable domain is KAGVTQTPRYLIKTRGQQVTLSCSPISGHRSVSWYQQTPGQGLQFLFEYFSETQRNKGNFPGRFSGRQFSNSRSEMNVSTLELGDSALYLCASSWGTSGNTDTQYFGPGTRLTVL.

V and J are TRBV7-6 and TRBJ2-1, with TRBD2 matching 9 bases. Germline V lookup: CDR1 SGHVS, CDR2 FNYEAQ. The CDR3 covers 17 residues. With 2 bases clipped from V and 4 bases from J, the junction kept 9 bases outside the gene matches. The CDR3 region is CASSLTPPSGRYNEQFF. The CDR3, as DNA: TGTGCCAGCAGCTTAACCCCCCCCAGCGGGAGGTACAATGAGCAGTTCTTC.

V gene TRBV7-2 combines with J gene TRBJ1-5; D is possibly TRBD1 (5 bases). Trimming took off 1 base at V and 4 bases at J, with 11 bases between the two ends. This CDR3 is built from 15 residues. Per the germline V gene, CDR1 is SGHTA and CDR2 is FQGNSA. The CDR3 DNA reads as TGTGCCAGCAGCTTAGGGGATACAGGTAATCAGCCCCAGCATTTT. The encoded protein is CASSLGDTGNQPQHF.

CDR3 sequence reads: CASRAGGALETQYF. CDR3 bases: TGTGCCAGCAGGGCGGGGGGGGCTCTAGAGACCCAGTACTTC. The chain joins TRBV5-5 to TRBJ2-5; 9 bases are a match to TRBD2. CDR3 size: 14 residues. Trimming took 5 bases from V and 4 from J; bases not matched to a gene: 6. CDR1 SGHKS and CDR2 YYEKEE come from the germline V gene (reference sequence).

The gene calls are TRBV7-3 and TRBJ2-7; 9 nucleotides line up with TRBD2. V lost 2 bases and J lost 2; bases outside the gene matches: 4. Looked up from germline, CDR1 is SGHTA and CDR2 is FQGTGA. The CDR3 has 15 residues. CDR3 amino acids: CASSLGAGGTYEQYF. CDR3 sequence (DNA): TGTGCCAGCAGCTTAGGAGCGGGGGGTACCTACGAGCAGTACTTC.

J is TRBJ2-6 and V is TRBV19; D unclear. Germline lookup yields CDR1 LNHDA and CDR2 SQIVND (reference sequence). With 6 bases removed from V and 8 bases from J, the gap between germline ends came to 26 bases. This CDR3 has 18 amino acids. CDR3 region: CASSYESKQRPRPNVLTF. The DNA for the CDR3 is TGTGCCAGTAGCTACGAATCCAAACAAAGGCCTAGACCCAACGTCCTGACTTTC.

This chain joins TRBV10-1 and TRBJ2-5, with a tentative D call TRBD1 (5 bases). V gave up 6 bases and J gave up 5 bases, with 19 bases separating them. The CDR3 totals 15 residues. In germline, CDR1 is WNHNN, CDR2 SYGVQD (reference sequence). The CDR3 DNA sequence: TGCGCCAGCAGCTCCCCCAGGGCAGGGTGGGAGACCCAGTACTTC. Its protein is CASSSPRAGWETQYF.

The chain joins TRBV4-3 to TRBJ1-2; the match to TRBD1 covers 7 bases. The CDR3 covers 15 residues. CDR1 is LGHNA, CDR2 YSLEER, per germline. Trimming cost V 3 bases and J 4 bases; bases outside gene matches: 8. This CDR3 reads CASSQATGITYGYTF. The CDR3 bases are TGCGCCAGCAGCCAGGCGACAGGGATCACCTATGGCTACACCTTC.

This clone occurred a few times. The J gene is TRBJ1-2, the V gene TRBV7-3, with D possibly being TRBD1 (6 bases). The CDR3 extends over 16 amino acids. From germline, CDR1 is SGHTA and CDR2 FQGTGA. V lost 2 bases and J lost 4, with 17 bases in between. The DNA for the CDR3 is TGTGCCAGCAGCTTACAGAGCCGGGACAAGATCTATGGCTACACCTTC. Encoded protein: CASSLQSRDKIYGYTF.

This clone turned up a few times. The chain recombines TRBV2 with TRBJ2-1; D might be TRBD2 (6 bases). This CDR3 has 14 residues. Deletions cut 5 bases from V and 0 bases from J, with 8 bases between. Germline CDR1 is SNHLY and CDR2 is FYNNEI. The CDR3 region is CASSRGDSYNEQFF. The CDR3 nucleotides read TGTGCCAGCAGTCGCGGGGACTCCTACAATGAGCAGTTCTTC.